The clone carrying this T cell receptor (beta chain) was seen only a few times. What it binds is not known. The sample belongs to a study of T cell responses to AZD1222 COVID-19 vaccine. Overall study findings and caveats: Repertoire sampling was restricted to post-peak T cell response timepoints.

The repertoire was sequenced with immunoSEQ multiplex PCR; TCRdb's copy has only in-frame clones and lacks some. Here the sample spans approximately 130,000 clones, roughly 93% being singletons. Sequencing was performed on peripheral blood, taken on day 0 of AZD1222 vaccination. The clonotype originates from an adult in good health.

The CDR3 region is CASSLDPATEAFF. The CDR3 DNA reads as TGTGCCAGCAGCTTGGACCCGGCCACTGAAGCTTTCTTT. The chain has TRBV5-8 and TRBJ1-1; no clear D. V was clipped by 0 bases and J by 4 bases, with 7 bases between them. The CDR3 is made up of 13 amino acids. The germline V gene encodes CDR1 SGHTS and CDR2 YDEGEE.